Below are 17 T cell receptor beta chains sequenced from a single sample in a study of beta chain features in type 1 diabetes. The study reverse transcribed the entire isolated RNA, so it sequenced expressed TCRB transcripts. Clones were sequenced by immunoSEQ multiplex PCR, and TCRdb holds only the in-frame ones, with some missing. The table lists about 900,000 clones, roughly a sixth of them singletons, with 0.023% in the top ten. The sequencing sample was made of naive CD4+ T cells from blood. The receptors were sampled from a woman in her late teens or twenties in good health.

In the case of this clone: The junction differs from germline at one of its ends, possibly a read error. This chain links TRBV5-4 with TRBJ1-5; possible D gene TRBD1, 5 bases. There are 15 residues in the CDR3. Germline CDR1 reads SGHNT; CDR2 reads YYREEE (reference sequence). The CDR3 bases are TGCGCCAGCAGCCAAGATGTGTGGGGCGTCCAGCCCCAGCATTTT. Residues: CASSQDVWGVQPQHF.

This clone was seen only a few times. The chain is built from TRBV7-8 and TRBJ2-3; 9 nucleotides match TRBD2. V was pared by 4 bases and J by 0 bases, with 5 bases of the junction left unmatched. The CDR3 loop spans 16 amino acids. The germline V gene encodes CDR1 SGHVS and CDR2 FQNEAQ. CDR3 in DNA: TGTGCCAGCAGCTCGTATAGCGGGAGTAGCACAGATACGCAGTATTTT. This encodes CASSSYSGSSTDTQYF.

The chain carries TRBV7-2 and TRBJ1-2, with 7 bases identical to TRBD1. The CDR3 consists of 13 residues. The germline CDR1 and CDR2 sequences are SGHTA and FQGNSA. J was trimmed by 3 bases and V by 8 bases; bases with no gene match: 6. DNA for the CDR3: TGTGCCAGCGGCCAGGGGGTCGACTATGGCTACACCTTC. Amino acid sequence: CASGQGVDYGYTF. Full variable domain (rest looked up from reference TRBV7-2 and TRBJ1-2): GAGVSQSPSNKVTEKGKDVELRCDPISGHTALYWYRQSLGQGLEFLIYFQGNSAPDKSGLPSDRFSAERTGGSVSTLTIQRTQQEDSAVYLCASGQGVDYGYTFGSGTRLTVV.

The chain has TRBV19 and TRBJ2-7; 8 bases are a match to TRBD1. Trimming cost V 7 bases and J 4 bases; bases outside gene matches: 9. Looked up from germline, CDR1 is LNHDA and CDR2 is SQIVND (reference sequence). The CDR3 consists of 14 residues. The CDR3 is CASTGTGPGYEQYF. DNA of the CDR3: TGTGCCAGTACGGGGACAGGTCCAGGGTACGAGCAGTACTTC.

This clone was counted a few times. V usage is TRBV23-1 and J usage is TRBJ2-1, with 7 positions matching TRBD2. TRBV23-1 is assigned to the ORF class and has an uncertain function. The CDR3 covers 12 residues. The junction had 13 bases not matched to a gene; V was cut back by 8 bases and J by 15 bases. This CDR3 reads CASLRQRDWWFF. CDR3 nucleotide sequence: TGCGCCAGCTTACGTCAGCGGGACTGGTGGTTCTTC.

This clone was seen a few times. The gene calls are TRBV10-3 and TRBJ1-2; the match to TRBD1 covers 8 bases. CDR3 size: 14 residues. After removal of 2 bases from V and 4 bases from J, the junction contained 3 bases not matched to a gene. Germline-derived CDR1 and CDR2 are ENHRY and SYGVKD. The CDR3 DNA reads TGTGCCATCAGTGAGCCCGACAGGGGCTATGGCTACACCTTC. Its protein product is CAISEPDRGYGYTF.

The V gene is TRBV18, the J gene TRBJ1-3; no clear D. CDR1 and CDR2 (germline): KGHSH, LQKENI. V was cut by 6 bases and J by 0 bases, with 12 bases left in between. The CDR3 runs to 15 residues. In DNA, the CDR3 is TGTGCCAGCTCTCCAACCCCAATCTCTGGAAACACCATATATTTT. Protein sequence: CASSPTPISGNTIYF.

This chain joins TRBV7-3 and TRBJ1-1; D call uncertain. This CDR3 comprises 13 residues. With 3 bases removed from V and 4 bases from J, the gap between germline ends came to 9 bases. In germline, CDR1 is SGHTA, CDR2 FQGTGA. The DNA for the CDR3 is TGTGCCAGCAGCTTTTACCCTTCCACTGAAGCTTTCTTT. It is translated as CASSFYPSTEAFF.

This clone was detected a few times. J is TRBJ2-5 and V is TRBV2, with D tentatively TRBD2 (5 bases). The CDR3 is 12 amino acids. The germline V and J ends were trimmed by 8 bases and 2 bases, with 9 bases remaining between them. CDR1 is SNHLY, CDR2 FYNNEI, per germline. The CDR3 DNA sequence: TGTGCCAGCGGGGAGCGTCAAGAGACCCAGTACTTC. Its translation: CASGERQETQYF.

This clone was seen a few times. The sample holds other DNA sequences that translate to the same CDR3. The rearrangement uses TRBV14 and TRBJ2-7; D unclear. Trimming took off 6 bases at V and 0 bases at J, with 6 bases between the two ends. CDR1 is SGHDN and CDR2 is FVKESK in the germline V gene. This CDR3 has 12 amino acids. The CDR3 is CASSSSSYEQYF. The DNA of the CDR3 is TGTGCCAGCAGTTCCAGCTCCTACGAGCAGTACTTC.

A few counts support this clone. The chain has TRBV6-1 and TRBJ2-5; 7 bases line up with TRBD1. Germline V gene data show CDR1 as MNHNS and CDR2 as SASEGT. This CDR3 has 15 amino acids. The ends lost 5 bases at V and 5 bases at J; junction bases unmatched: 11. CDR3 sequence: CASSSMRGLGETQYF. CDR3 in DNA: TGTGCCAGCAGTTCTATGAGGGGGCTCGGGGAGACCCAGTACTTC.

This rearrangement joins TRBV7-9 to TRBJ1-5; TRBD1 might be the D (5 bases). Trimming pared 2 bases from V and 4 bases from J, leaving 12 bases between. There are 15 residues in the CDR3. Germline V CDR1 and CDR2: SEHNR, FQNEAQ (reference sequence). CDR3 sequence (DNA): TGTGCCAGCAGCTTAACGGGCGAGGGGAATCAGCCCCAGCATTTT. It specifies CASSLTGEGNQPQHF.

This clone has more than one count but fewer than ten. Written as DNA, the CDR3 is TGTGCCAGCAGCCCTAGCGGGAGGGGATTTAATGAGCAGTTCTTC. Translation: CASSPSGRGFNEQFF. The chain joins TRBV6-6 to TRBJ2-1; TRBD2 matches at 12 bases. Trimming took 6 bases from V and 7 from J; bases not matched to a gene: 7. The germline V gene encodes CDR1 MNHNY and CDR2 SVGAGI (reference sequence). The CDR3 runs to 15 residues.

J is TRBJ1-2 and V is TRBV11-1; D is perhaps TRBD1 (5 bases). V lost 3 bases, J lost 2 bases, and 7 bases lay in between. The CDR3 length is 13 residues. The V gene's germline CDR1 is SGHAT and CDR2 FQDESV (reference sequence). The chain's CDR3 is CASSFAGNYGYTF. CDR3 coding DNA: TGTGCCAGCAGCTTCGCAGGGAACTATGGCTACACCTTC.

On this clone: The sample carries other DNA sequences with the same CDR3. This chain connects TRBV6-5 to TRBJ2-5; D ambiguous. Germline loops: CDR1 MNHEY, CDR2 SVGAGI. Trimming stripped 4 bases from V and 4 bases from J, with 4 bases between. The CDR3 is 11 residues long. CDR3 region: CASSSGETQYF. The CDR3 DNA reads TGTGCCAGCAGTTCCGGAGAGACCCAGTACTTC.

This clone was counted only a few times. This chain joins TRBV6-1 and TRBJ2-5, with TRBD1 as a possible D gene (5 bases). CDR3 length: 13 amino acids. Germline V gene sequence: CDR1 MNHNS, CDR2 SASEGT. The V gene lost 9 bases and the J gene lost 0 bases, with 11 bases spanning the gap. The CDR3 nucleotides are TGTGCCAGTTCAGGGTCGTACCAAGAGACCCAGTACTTC. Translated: CASSGSYQETQYF.

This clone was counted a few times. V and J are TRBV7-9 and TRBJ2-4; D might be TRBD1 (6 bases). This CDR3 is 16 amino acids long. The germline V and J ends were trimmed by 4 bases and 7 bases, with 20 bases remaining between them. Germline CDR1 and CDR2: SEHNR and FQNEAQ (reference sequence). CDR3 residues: CASSSRDTQSGNIQYF. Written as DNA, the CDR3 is TGTGCCAGCAGCTCCCGGGACACCCAATCGGGCAACATTCAGTACTTC.